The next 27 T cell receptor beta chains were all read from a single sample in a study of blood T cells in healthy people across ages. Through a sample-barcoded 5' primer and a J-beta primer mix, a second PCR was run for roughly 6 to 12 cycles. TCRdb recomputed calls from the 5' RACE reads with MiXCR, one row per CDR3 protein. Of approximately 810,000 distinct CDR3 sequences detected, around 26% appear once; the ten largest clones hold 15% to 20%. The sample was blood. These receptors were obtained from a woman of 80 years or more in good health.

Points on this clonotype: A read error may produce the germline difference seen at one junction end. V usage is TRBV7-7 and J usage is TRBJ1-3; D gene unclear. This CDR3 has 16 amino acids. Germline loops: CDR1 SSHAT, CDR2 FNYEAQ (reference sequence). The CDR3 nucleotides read TGTGCCGGCAGTTCCGGCCCCCCCATCTCTGGAAACACCATATATTTT. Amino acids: CAGSSGPPISGNTIYF.

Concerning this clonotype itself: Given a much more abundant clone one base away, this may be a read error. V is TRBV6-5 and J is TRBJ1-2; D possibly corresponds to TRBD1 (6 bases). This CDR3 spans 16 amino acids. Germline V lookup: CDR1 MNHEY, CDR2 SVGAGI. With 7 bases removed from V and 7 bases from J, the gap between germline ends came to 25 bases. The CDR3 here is CASTYRAVGGICGYTF. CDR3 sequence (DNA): TGTGCCAGCACCTACAGGGCCGTGGGAGGTATCTGTGGCTACACCTTC.

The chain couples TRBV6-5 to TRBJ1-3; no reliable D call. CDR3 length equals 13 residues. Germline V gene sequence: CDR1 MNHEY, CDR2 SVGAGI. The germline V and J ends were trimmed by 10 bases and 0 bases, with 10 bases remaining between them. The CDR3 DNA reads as TGTGCCACCACAGACTACTCTGGAAACACCATATATTTT. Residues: CATTDYSGNTIYF.

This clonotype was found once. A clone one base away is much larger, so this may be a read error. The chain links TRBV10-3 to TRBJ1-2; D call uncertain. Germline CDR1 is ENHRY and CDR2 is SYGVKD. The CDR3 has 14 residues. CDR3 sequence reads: CAISESTRNYDYTF. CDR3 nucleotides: TGTGCCATCAGTGAGTCGACGAGAAACTATGACTACACCTTC.

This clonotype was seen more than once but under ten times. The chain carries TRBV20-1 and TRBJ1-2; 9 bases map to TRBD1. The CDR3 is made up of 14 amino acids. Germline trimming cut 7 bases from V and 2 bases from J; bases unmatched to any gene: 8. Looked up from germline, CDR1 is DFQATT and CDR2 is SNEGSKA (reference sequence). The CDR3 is CSGGGQGVNYGYTF. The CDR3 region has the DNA TGCAGTGGGGGGGGACAGGGAGTGAACTATGGCTACACCTTC.

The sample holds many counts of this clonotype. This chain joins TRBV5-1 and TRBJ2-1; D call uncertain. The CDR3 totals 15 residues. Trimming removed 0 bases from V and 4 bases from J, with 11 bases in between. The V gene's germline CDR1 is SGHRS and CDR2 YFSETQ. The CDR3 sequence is CASSLAVIPYNEQFF. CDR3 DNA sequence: TGCGCCAGCAGCTTGGCAGTCATACCTTACAATGAGCAGTTCTTC.

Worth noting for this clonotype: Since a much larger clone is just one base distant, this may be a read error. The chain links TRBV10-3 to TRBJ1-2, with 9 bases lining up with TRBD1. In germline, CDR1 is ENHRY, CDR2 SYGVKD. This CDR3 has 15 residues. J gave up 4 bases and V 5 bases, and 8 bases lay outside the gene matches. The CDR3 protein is CAISSSTGGSYGYTF. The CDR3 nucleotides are TGTGCCATCAGTAGTTCAACAGGGGGCAGCTATGGCTACACCTTC.

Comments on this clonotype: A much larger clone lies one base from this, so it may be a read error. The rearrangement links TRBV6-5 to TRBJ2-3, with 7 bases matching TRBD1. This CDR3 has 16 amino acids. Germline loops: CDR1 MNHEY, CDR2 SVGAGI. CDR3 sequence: CASGYSGQVITDTQYF. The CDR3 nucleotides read TGTGCCAGCGGTTATTCTGGACAGGTTATCACAGATACGCAGTATTTT.

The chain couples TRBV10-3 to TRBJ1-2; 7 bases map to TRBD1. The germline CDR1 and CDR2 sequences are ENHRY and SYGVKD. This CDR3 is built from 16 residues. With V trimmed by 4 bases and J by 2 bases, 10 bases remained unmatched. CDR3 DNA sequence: TGTGCCATCAGTGGGGCAGACAGGGTATTGAACTATGGCTACACCTTC. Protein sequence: CAISGADRVLNYGYTF.

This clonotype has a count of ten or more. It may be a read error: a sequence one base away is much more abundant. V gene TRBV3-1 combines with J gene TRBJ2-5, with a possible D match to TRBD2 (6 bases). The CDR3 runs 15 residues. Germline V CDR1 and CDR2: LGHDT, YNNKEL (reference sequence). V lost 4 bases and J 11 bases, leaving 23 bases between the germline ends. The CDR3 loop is CASSPLGGVHNEQYF. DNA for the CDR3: TGTGCCAGCAGCCCTTTGGGCGGGGTCCACAATGAGCAGTACTTC.

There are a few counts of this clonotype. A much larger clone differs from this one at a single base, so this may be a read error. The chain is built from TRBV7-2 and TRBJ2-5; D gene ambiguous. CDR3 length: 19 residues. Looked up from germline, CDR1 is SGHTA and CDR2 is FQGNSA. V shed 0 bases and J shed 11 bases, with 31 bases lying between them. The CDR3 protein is CASSLASGLTQQRYNEQYF. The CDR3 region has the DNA TGTGCCAGCAGCTTAGCGTCAGGCCTTACCCAGCAACGGTACAATGAGCAGTACTTC.

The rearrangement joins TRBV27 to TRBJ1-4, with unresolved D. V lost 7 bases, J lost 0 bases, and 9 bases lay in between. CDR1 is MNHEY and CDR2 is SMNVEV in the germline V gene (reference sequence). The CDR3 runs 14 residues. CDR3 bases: TGTGCCAGCAAAGCCTATGCAACTAATGAAAAACTGTTTTTT. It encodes CASKAYATNEKLFF.

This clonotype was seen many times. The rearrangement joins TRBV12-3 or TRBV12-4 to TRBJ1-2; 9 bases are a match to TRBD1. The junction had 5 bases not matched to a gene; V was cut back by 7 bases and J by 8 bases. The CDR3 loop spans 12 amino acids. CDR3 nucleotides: TGTGCCAGCAAAACAGGGGGCAGAGGCTACACCTTC. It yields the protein CASKTGGRGYTF.

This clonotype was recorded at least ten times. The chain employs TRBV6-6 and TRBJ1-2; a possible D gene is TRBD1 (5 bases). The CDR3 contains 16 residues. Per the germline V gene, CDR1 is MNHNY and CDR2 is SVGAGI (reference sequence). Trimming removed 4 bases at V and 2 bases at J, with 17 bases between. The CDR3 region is CASSSWTFEWNYGYTF. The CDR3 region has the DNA TGTGCCAGCAGTTCTTGGACATTTGAGTGGAACTATGGCTACACCTTC.

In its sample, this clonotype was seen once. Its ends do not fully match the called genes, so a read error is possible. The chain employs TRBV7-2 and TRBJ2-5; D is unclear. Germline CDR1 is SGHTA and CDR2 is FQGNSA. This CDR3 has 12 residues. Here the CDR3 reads CASSSAHSEQCF. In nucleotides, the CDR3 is TGTGCCAGCAGCTCAGCCCACAGCGAGCAGTGCTTC.

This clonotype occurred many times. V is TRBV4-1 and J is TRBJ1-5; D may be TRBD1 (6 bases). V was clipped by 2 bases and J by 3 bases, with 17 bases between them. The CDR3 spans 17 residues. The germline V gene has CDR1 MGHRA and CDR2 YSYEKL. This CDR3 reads CASSQSRVRGPNQPQHF. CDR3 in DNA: TGCGCCAGCAGCCAAAGTAGGGTCAGGGGACCCAATCAGCCCCAGCATTTT.

CDR3 protein: CASSPGTGADYTF. CDR3 nucleotides: TGTGCCAGCAGCCCCGGGACAGGGGCTGACTACACCTTC. This sequence joins TRBV6-5 and TRBJ1-2; TRBD1 matches 10 bases. The germline V gene encodes CDR1 MNHEY and CDR2 SVGAGI. The CDR3 is made up of 13 amino acids. V shed 6 bases and J 10 bases; nucleotides not matched to a gene: 8.

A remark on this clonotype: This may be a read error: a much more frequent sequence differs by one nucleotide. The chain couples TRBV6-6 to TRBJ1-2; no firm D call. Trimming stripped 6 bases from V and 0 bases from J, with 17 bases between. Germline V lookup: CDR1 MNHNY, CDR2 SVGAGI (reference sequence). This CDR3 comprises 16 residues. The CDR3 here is CASSWTQGMANYGYTF. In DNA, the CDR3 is TGTGCCAGCAGCTGGACCCAAGGGATGGCTAACTATGGCTACACCTTC.

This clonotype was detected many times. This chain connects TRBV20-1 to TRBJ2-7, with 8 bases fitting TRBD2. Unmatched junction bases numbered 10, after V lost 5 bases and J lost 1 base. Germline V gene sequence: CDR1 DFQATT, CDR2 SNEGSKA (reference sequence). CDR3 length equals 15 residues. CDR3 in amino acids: CSAEWVSGGSYEQYF. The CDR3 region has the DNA TGCAGTGCTGAGTGGGTAAGCGGGGGATCCTACGAGCAGTACTTC.

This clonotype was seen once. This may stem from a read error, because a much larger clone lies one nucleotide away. CDR3 protein: CASRFLGGTQYF. CDR3 sequence (DNA): TGTGCCAGCAGGTTCCTGGGGGGAACGCAGTATTTT. The J gene is TRBJ2-3, the V gene TRBV27, with D perhaps TRBD2 (6 bases). Trimming removed 6 bases from V and 9 bases from J, with 13 bases in between. The germline CDR1 and CDR2 sequences are MNHEY and SMNVEV (reference sequence). The CDR3 has 12 amino acids.

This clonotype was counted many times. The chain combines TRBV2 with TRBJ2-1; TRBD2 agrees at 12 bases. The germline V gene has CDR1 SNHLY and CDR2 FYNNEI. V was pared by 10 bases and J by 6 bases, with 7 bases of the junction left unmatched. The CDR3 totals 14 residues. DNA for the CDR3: TGTGCCACGAGGCTAGCGGGGGGGCTCAATGAGCAGTTCTTC. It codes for CATRLAGGLNEQFF.

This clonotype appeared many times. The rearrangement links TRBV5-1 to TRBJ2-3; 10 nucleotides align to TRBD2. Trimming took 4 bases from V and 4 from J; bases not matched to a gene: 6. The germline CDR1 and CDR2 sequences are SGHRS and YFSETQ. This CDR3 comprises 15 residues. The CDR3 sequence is CASSPGLASADTQYF. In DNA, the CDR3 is TGCGCCAGCAGCCCGGGACTAGCGAGCGCAGATACGCAGTATTTT.

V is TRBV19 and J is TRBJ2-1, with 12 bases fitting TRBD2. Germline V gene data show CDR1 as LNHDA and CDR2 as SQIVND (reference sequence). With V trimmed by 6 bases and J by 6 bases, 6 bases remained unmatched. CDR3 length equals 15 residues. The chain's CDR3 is CASRPSGGAFNEQFF. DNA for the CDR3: TGTGCCAGTAGACCTAGCGGGGGGGCTTTCAATGAGCAGTTCTTC.

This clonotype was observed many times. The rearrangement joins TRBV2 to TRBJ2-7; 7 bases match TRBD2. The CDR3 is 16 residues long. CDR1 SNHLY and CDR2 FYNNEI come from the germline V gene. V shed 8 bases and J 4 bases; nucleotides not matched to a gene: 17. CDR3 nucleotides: TGTGCCAGCGGTTCTGCCCTCTCAAGGGAGGGGTACGAGCAGTACTTC. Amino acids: CASGSALSREGYEQYF.

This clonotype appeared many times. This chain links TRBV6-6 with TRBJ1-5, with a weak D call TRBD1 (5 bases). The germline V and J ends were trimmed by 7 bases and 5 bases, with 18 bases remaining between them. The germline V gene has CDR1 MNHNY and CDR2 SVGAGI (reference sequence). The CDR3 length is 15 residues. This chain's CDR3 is CASTSRRVGDQPQHF. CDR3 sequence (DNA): TGTGCCAGCACCTCCCGTCGTGTGGGGGATCAGCCCCAGCATTTT.

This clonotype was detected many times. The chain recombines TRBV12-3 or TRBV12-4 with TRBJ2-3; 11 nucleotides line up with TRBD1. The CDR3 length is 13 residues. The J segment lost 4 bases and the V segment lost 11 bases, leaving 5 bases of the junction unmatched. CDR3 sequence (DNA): TGTGCCCAAGGGGACAGGGGGGCAGATACGCAGTATTTT. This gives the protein CAQGDRGADTQYF.

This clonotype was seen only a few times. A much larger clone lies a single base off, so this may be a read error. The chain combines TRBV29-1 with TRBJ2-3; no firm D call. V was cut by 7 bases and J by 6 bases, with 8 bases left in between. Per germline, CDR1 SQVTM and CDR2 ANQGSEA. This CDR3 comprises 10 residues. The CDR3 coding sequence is TGCAGCGCCCGGTGGGATACGCAGTATTTT. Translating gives CSARWDTQYF.